The 17 T cell receptor beta chains listed next were all sequenced from one sample in a study of blood T cell repertoires in COVID-19. The data were produced by immunoSEQ multiplex PCR, yet TCRdb's version contains in-frame clones alone and is incomplete. Altogether under 200,000 clones are present, approximately 82% being singletons, with the ten largest covering around 5.2%. Sample: PBMCs or T cells enriched from blood (not recorded which). The receptors derive from a woman aged 60-75 years with acute COVID-19.

The chain recombines TRBV11-2 with TRBJ1-1; perhaps TRBD1 as D (6 bases). There are 17 residues in the CDR3. Germline CDR1 SGHAT, CDR2 FQNNGV. V was cut by 3 bases and J by 5 bases, with 22 bases left in between. DNA for the CDR3: TGTGCCAGCAGCTTCTTGGCGGGGGCTTTAGGACGGACTGAAGCTTTCTTT. Encoded protein: CASSFLAGALGRTEAFF.

This rearrangement joins TRBV4-2 to TRBJ1-1, with 10 bases matching TRBD1. Germline V gene data show CDR1 as LGHNA and CDR2 as YNFKEQ. This CDR3 region has 17 residues. With 3 bases clipped from V and 0 bases from J, the junction kept 7 bases outside the gene matches. This chain's CDR3 is CASSHAGDRGMNTEAFF. CDR3 in DNA: TGTGCCAGCAGCCACGCCGGGGACAGGGGCATGAACACTGAAGCTTTCTTT.

The genes are TRBV7-9 and TRBJ2-7; TRBD2 matches at 7 bases. The length of the CDR3 is 13 residues. Germline CDR1 SEHNR, CDR2 FQNEAQ (reference sequence). V was clipped by 4 bases and J by 6 bases; unmatched bases: 6. As DNA, the CDR3 is TGTGCCAGCAGCTCAAACCCGGGAGGCGAGCAGTACTTC. Encoded protein: CASSSNPGGEQYF.

In DNA form, the CDR3 reads TGTGCCAGCAGCTTGGGGGGGACTTCCTACAATGAGCAGTTCTTC. Amino acid sequence: CASSLGGTSYNEQFF. This chain uses TRBV5-4 with TRBJ2-1; D is perhaps TRBD2 (6 bases). The CDR3 consists of 15 residues. Germline V gene data show CDR1 as SGHNT and CDR2 as YYREEE (reference sequence). Trimming took off 0 bases at V and 1 base at J, with 8 bases between the two ends.

The V and J genes are TRBV27 and TRBJ2-2; 9 bases line up with TRBD1. The germline CDR1 and CDR2 sequences are MNHEY and SMNVEV (reference sequence). V shed 5 bases and J 4 bases; nucleotides not matched to a gene: 8. The CDR3 spans 16 residues. CDR3 DNA sequence: TGTGCCAGCAGTCCACGGACAGGGGCGGGCACCGGGGAGCTGTTTTTT. As protein: CASSPRTGAGTGELFF.

This chain links TRBV23-1 with TRBJ2-7, with D hard to call. TRBV23-1 belongs to the ORF category, with a function that is uncertain. The CDR3 has 17 residues. V lost 3 bases, J lost 0 bases, and 18 bases lay in between. This CDR3 is CASSHLVSTVGSYEQYF. DNA of the CDR3: TGCGCCAGCAGTCATTTAGTCAGCACAGTGGGCTCCTACGAGCAGTACTTC.

The chain couples TRBV27 to TRBJ2-7; perhaps TRBD2 as D (6 bases). CDR3 length: 14 amino acids. Between the trimmed V and J ends, which lost 6 bases and 2 bases, there was a span of 14 bases. Germline values: CDR1 MNHEY, CDR2 SMNVEV (reference sequence). The DNA of the CDR3 is TGTGCCAGCAGCGGGGGACGCCCTACCTACGAGCAGTACTTC. It yields the protein CASSGGRPTYEQYF.

This chain connects TRBV3-1 (or the pseudogene TRBV3-2) to TRBJ2-3, with 9 bases fitting TRBD2. In germline, CDR1 is LGHDT, CDR2 YNNKEL (reference sequence). The CDR3 sequence is 14 residues long. V lost 0 bases, J lost 8 bases, and 3 bases stayed unmatched. Here the CDR3 DNA reads TGTGCCAGCAGCCAAGATGGGACTAGCCTTACGCAGTATTTT. Amino acids: CASSQDGTSLTQYF.

Only a few counts were recorded for this clone. The chain links TRBV5-1 to TRBJ2-7, with TRBD1 matching 7 bases. Trimming took 5 bases from V and 6 from J; bases not matched to a gene: 8. This CDR3 has 13 residues. Germline V gene sequence: CDR1 SGHRS, CDR2 YFSETQ. CDR3 DNA: TGCGCCAGCAGTCCTCACACAGGGGCCGAGCAGTACTTC. This gives the protein CASSPHTGAEQYF.

The rearrangement links TRBV30 to TRBJ2-5; the D gene is possibly TRBD1 (5 bases). CDR1 GTSNPN and CDR2 SVGIG come from the germline V gene (reference sequence). This CDR3 has 14 amino acids. V dropped 0 bases and J dropped 6 bases, with 14 bases sitting between them. This CDR3 reads CAWSVGGQGKTQYF. In nucleotides, the CDR3 is TGTGCCTGGAGTGTTGGCGGCCAGGGTAAGACCCAGTACTTC.

This clone has just one count. Other DNA variants within this sample encode the same CDR3. The chain links TRBV12-3 or TRBV12-4 to TRBJ1-5, with D unclear. V lost 3 bases, J lost 6 bases, and 6 bases lay in between. CDR3 length: 12 residues. CDR3: CASSFSGQPQHF. In nucleotides, the CDR3 is TGTGCCAGCAGTTTTTCGGGTCAGCCCCAGCATTTT.

The genes are TRBV11-2 and TRBJ1-2, with 8 bases identical to TRBD1. CDR1 is SGHAT and CDR2 is FQNNGV in the germline V gene. CDR3 length equals 16 residues. The V segment lost 0 bases and the J segment 6 bases; nucleotides outside the gene matches: 9. CDR3 sequence (DNA): TGTGCCAGCAGCTTAGATGGGCCAGGGGGCGACCATGGCTACACCTTC. Translating it yields CASSLDGPGGDHGYTF.

The genes are TRBV4-1 and TRBJ2-7; possible D gene TRBD2, 7 bases. The V gene lost 0 bases and the J gene lost 12 bases, with 18 bases spanning the gap. Germline loops: CDR1 MGHRA, CDR2 YSYEKL. This CDR3 spans 14 amino acids. CDR3 DNA sequence: TGCGCCAGCAGCCAAGATTCAGTGGGGGCGGGAGTGTACTTC. As protein: CASSQDSVGAGVYF.

This clone has only a few counts. The chain couples TRBV18 to TRBJ1-1, with D uncertain. There are 11 residues in the CDR3. V dropped 4 bases and J dropped 11 bases, with 11 bases sitting between them. Germline V lookup: CDR1 KGHSH, CDR2 LQKENI. The CDR3 sequence is CASSRERVAFF. The DNA for the CDR3 is TGTGCCAGCTCACGCGAACGGGTCGCTTTCTTT.

About this clone itself: Other DNA sequences in this specimen translate into the identical CDR3. The CDR3 protein is CASSLKRYGYTF. The CDR3 region has the DNA TGTGCCAGCAGCCTAAAGCGGTATGGCTACACCTTC. The chain carries TRBV12-3 or TRBV12-4 and TRBJ1-2; D not certain. This CDR3 has 12 amino acids. Trimming took 6 bases from V and 5 from J, leaving 10 bases between them.

In this sample, this clone turned up once. The chain employs TRBV20-1 and TRBJ1-2, with D possibly TRBD1 on 5 matching bases. Per the germline V gene, CDR1 is DFQATT and CDR2 is SNEGSKA (reference sequence). Trimming pared 5 bases from V and 5 bases from J, leaving 9 bases between. The CDR3 is 11 amino acids. The CDR3 is CSAGQLYGYTF. CDR3 nucleotide sequence: TGCAGTGCTGGACAACTTTATGGCTACACCTTC.

V and J are TRBV3-1 (or the pseudogene TRBV3-2) and TRBJ1-5, with TRBD1 as a possible D gene (6 bases). The ends were cut back, 0 bases at V and 5 bases at J, with 11 bases in the middle. Per germline, CDR1 LGHDT and CDR2 YNNKEL (reference sequence). This CDR3 spans 15 amino acids. The CDR3 here is CASSQDTGPYQPQHF. The CDR3 DNA sequence: TGTGCCAGCAGCCAAGACACAGGGCCGTATCAGCCCCAGCATTTT.